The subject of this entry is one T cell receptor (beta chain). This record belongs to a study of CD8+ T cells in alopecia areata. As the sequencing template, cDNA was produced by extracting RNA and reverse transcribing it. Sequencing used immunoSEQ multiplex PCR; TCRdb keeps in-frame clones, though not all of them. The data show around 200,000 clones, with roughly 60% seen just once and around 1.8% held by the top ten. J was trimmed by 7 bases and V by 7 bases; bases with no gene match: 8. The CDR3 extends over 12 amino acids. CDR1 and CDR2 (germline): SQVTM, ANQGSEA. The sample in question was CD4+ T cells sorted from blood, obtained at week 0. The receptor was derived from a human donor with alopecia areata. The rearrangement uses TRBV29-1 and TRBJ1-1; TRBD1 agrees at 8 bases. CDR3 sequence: CSARTGQDEAFF. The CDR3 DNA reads TGCAGCGCCCGGACGGGACAGGATGAAGCTTTCTTT.